The entry below gives a single T cell receptor (beta chain) sequence along with its context. Its antigen remains unknown. The sample comes from a study of cytomegalovirus exposure and HLA in healthy donors. Study conclusions and caveats: The study listed approximately 160 cytomegalovirus-associated TCR beta chains.

13 Jbeta primers and 60 Vbeta primers were used for the PCR. The method was immunoSEQ multiplex PCR; TCRdb's version includes in-frame clones alone and lacks a portion of them. The profile shows roughly 100,000 clones, roughly three quarters of them singletons. After removal of 6 bases from V and 1 base from J, the junction contained 9 bases not matched to a gene. Germline V gives CDR1 PRHDT, CDR2 FYEKMQ (reference sequence). This CDR3 region has 16 residues. This chain uses TRBV13 with TRBJ1-1; 9 bases fit TRBD1. The clonotype comes from a man between 25 and 39 years old in good health and CMV-seronegative. Sequencing used PBMCs. As DNA, the CDR3 is TGTGCCAGCAGTCCTAGACCGGGACAGGGGAACACTGAAGCTTTCTTT. Its translation is CASSPRPGQGNTEAFF.